This T cell receptor beta chain was captured by sequencing in a study of regulatory T cells in long-lasting Graves disease. Across the whole study: Over 5 years on antithyroid drugs plus positive TSH receptor antibodies marked Graves' disease as persistent. Overall study results and limits: Persistent patients had a count of shared public clonotypes (around 2,500) that exceeded that of new patients (roughly 1,000). TRBV28, TRBJ1-2 and TRBJ2-5 emerged as the favored segments in persistent disease.

For TCR beta, libraries came from iRepertoire HTBI primers and Arm-PCR of CDR3 regions. TCRdb analysed the multiplex PCR reads with MiXCR anew, one entry per CDR3 protein. This sample has under 500,000 distinct CDR3 sequences, with around 21% found just once. Germline V gene data show CDR1 as SGHTA and CDR2 as FQGNSA. This CDR3 is 12 amino acids long. The time point denotes: persistent/refractory GD, antithyroid drugs over 5 years with positive TRAb. Extracted RNA from PBMCs served as the source of the TCR library. About this clonotype itself: What it recognizes is unknown. A much larger clone differs from this one at a single base, so this may be a read error.

The source material was peripheral blood mononuclear cells (PBMCs), sampled when the disease was refractory, from a patient treated with antithyroid drugs. V gene TRBV7-2 combines with J gene TRBJ2-5; no clear D. The sequence derives from a female donor with Graves disease. The CDR3 bases are TGTGCCTGCAGCTTAGACATAGAGACCCAGTACTTC. Amino acids: CACSLDIETQYF.